The rows below give T cell receptor beta chains drawn from one sample of a study of cytomegalovirus exposure and HLA in healthy donors. Libraries were prepared by immunoSEQ multiplex PCR; TCRdb keeps only in-frame clonotypes and omits some of them. The data hold 100,000 or so clones, with 75% to 85% observed a single time. Sequenced sample: PBMCs. The receptors stem from a woman aged 45-60 years in good health and CMV-seropositive. The CDR3 runs from the conserved cysteine through the conserved F or W. The D gene is left open where the match is weak. Clone size is not always given. Where it is, it says once, few, many or a class for expanded clones.

V	size	D	J	DNA	CDR3
TRBV6-1	-	-	TRBJ1-6	TGTGCCAGCAGTGACAGGGGAAATTCACCCCTCCACTTT	CASSDRGNSPLHF
TRBV5-8	-	TRBD2	TRBJ2-7	TGTGCCAGCAGTTTTGGACTAGCGGTACAGTACTTC	CASSFGLAVQYF
TRBV9	-	TRBD1	TRBJ1-1	TGTGCCAGCAGCGCCGGGACAGGGATCACTGAAGCTTTCTTT	CASSAGTGITEAFF
TRBV6-6	-	TRBD2	TRBJ2-1	TGTGCCAGCAGACGCGGGAGCGGGGGTGAGCAGTTCTTC	CASRRGSGGEQFF
TRBV27	-	TRBD2	TRBJ2-7	TGTGCCAGCAGTTTAACAGGTAGCGGGATAGTCGAGCAGTACTTC	CASSLTGSGIVEQYF
TRBV28	-	TRBD1	TRBJ2-7	TGTGCCAGCAGGGGGTTGACAGGGGTTCGTGAGCAGTACTTC	CASRGLTGVREQYF
TRBV7-6	-	-	TRBJ2-7	TGTGCCAGCAGCTTATCCCCAGGTTCCTACGAGCAGTACTTC	CASSLSPGSYEQYF
TRBV2	once	-	TRBJ1-2	TGTGCCAGCAGTGAGGCCAGGAGGGCTGGCTACACCTTC	CASSEARRAGYTF
TRBV25-1	once	TRBD1	TRBJ1-1	TGTGCCAGCAGTCCTCCGGGACAGGGCACCGGGGGAGCTTTCTTT	CASSPPGQGTGGAFF
TRBV29-1	-	-	TRBJ1-1	TGCAGCGTTGATGGCCAGGGGCGGACTGAAGCTTTCTTT	CSVDGQGRTEAFF
TRBV14	many	-	TRBJ1-1	TGTGCCAGCAGTCAACTCACAGCCTCGAACACTGAAGCTTTCTTT	CASSQLTASNTEAFF
TRBV19	-	TRBD1	TRBJ2-4	TGTGCCAGTAGCAAGGCCGGGACAGGGAAACTGGGCGAAAACATTCAGTACTTC	CASSKAGTGKLGENIQYF
TRBV14	-	TRBD1	TRBJ2-7	TGTGCCAGCAGCCAAGCTACAGGGGAAACCTACGAGCAGTACTTC	CASSQATGETYEQYF
TRBV19	-	TRBD1	TRBJ2-1	TGTGCCAGTAGTATAGCAGGGGGCGAGGGATACAATGAGCAGTTCTTC	CASSIAGGEGYNEQFF
TRBV7-6	-	-	TRBJ2-1	TGTGCCAGCAGCCGAGGGAGGTCCTACAATGAGCAGTTCTTC	CASSRGRSYNEQFF
TRBV5-6	-	TRBD1	TRBJ1-5	TGTGCCAGCAGCTCGGGGACAGGGGGCGGCCAGCCCCAGCATTTT	CASSSGTGGGQPQHF